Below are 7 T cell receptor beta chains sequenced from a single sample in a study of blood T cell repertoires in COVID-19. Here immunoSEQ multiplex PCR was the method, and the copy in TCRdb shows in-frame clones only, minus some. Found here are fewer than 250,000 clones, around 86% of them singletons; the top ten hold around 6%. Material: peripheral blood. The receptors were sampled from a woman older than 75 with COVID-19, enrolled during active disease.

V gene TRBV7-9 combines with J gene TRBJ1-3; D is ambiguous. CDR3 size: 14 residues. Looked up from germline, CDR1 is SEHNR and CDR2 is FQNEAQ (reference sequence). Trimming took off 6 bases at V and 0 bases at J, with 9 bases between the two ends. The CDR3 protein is CASSPSLSGNTIYF. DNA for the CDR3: TGTGCCAGCAGTCCCAGTCTCTCTGGAAACACCATATATTTT.

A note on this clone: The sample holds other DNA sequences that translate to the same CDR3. The CDR3 here is CASSYTSGGAYEQYV. CDR3 DNA sequence: TGTGCCAGCAGCTACACTAGCGGGGGTGCCTACGAGCAGTACGTC. The chain has TRBV7-2 and TRBJ2-7; 11 bases match TRBD2. Germline lookup yields CDR1 SGHTA and CDR2 FQGNSA. CDR3 length equals 15 residues. The J segment lost 2 bases and the V segment lost 4 bases, leaving 4 bases of the junction unmatched.

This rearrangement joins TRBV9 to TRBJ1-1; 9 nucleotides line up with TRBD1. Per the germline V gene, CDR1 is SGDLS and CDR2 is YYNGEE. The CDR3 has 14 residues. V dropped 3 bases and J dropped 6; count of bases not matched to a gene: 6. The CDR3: CASSAPGQGSEAFF. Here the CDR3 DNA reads TGTGCCAGCAGCGCGCCGGGACAGGGCTCTGAAGCTTTCTTT.

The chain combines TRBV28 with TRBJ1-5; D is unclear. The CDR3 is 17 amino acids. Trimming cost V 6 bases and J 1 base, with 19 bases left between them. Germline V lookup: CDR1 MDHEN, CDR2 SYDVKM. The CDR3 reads CASSAGWEAWSNQPQHF. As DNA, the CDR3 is TGTGCCAGCAGCGCTGGGTGGGAGGCCTGGAGCAATCAGCCCCAGCATTTT.

CDR3 bases: TGTGCCAGCAGCCAAGGACAATCTTCCGGAAACACCATATATTTT. Its protein is CASSQGQSSGNTIYF. V usage is TRBV3-1 (or the pseudogene TRBV3-2) and J usage is TRBJ1-3, with D uncertain. CDR1 LGHDT and CDR2 YNNKEL come from the germline V gene (reference sequence). The CDR3 sequence is 15 residues long. Trimming removed 1 base from V and 4 bases from J, with 11 bases in between.

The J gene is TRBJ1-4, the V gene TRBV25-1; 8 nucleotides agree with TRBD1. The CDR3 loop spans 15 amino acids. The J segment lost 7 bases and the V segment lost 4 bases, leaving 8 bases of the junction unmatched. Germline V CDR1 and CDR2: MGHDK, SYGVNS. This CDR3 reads CASSAATGESEKLFF. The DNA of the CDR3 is TGTGCCAGCAGTGCTGCGACAGGGGAGAGTGAAAAACTGTTTTTT.

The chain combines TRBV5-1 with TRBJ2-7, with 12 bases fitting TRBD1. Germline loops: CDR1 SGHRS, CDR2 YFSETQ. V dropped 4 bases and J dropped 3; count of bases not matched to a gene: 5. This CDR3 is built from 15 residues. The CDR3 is CASSPGDRGLYEQYF. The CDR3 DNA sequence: TGCGCCAGCAGCCCCGGGGACAGGGGGCTCTACGAGCAGTACTTC.